There are many counts of the clone carrying this T cell receptor (beta chain). The data stem from a study of neurological immune-mediated disorders. Time point specified: longitudinal time-point 2. TCRdb reprocessed the 5' RACE reads via MiXCR and lists one record per CDR3 protein. The sample has some 48,000 distinct CDR3 sequences; 13% are singletons. From germline, CDR1 is MNHNS and CDR2 SASEGT. V gave up 9 bases and J gave up 3 bases, with 15 bases separating them. The CDR3 runs 14 residues. Sequenced sample: PBMCs. This sequence was found in a male donor with HTLV-1-associated myelopathy (HAM/TSP). This sequence joins TRBV6-1 and TRBJ2-1; D remains unclear. The CDR3 DNA reads TGTGCCAGTCCCGGTCGGAAGCGCTACAATGAGCAGTTCTTC. Amino acid sequence: CASPGRKRYNEQFF.